This entry features one TCR beta chain sequence. Its antigen remains unidentified. This sample was included in a study of cytomegalovirus exposure and HLA in healthy donors. Turning to the study itself: An early data release held tens of millions of unique TCRs from HLA-typed donors. Study-level points and caveats: The listing of 150 to 200 TCR beta chains classed them as cytomegalovirus-associated.

Trimming shortened V by 4 bases and J by 0 bases, and 8 bases separated the two germline ends. The germline CDR1 and CDR2 sequences are SGHRS and YFSETQ. The CDR3 length is 15 residues. The PCR made use of 60 Vbeta and 13 Jbeta primers. Clones were sequenced by immunoSEQ multiplex PCR, and TCRdb holds only the in-frame ones, with some missing. The sample carries roughly 150,000 clones, about 74% recorded once. The TCR sequence derives from a man aged 25 to 40 in good health and CMV-seronegative. The sample comprised PBMCs. The rearrangement joins TRBV5-1 to TRBJ2-6; D ambiguous. The CDR3 DNA follows: TGCGCCAGCAGCCTTAGCCTCTCTGGGGCCAACGTCCTGACTTTC. It is translated as CASSLSLSGANVLTF.